This T cell receptor beta chain was captured by sequencing in a study of long-term antiretroviral therapy in people with HIV. Study-wide background: The 2015 immediate-ART recommendation was preceded by the earliest samples by about a decade.

With regard to this clone: Its antigen is currently unknown. Other DNA sequences within the sample encode an identical CDR3.

The study, taken as a whole, reports: Blood specimens, gathered between 2004 and 2017, were possibly obtained under older ART regimens. Pre-ART clonal expansions dominated every time point's repertoire.

Researchers report immunoSEQ v3.0 was run at survey level. Per-sample sequencing targets were roughly 40,000-50,000 T-cell genomes. Some clones are missing from TCRdb's copy, which holds only in-frame ones; the method was immunoSEQ multiplex PCR. The profile shows about 30,000 clones, 70% to 85% of them singletons. V dropped 0 bases and J dropped 6 bases, with 4 bases sitting between them. Germline CDR1 reads MGHRA; CDR2 reads YSYEKL. CDR3 size: 12 residues. This sample comprised unsorted PBMCs, obtained 3 years after starting antiretroviral therapy. J is TRBJ2-3 and V is TRBV4-1; D call uncertain. This TCR was recovered from a man aged 35 to 55 with HIV. CDR3 residues: CASSQDGDTQYF. CDR3 DNA sequence: TGCGCCAGCAGCCAAGACGGGGATACGCAGTATTTT.